Given below is one T cell receptor (beta chain) in context. TCRdb keeps only in-frame clones here, not all; method: immunoSEQ multiplex PCR. Among a few hundred thousand clones, about 90% were seen once, and the ten largest hold 3.5% to 4.5%. This entry belongs to a study of blood T cell repertoires in COVID-19. Background on the study: Samples representing acute and convalescent COVID-19 were sourced from the United States, Italy and Spain.

Participants had their cohort set by participant-reported clinical history. V trimming: 7 bases; J trimming: 2 bases; junction bases outside the gene matches: 6. Germline values: CDR1 LNHDA, CDR2 SQIVND (reference sequence). The CDR3 sequence is 17 residues long. The V and J genes are TRBV19 and TRBJ2-6, with 12 bases that match TRBD2. Sequencing used PBMCs or T cells enriched from blood (not recorded which). The sequence came from a woman between 18 and 30 years old with acute COVID-19. CDR3 in DNA: TGTGCCAGTAATTCAAGACTAGCGGGAGCTGGGGCCAACGTCCTGACTTTC. Its protein is CASNSRLAGAGANVLTF. Full variable domain (missing parts from reference TRBV19 and TRBJ2-6): DGGITQSPKYLFRKEGQNVTLSCEQNLNHDAMYWYRQDPGQGLRLIYYSQIVNDFQKGDIAEGYSVSREKKESFPLTVTSAQKNPTAFYLCASNSRLAGAGANVLTFGAGSRLTVL.